Listed here is a single T cell receptor (beta chain). The data originate from a study of blood T cell repertoires in COVID-19. About the research overall: Nucleic acid was either cDNA or gDNA, and it came from T cells, B-cell-depleted T cells, or PBMCs.

How the authors handled the data: Using reference gene primer amplification, nucleated cell counts were estimated. TCRdb's table, derived via immunoSEQ multiplex PCR, lists solely in-frame clones and lacks some. V and J calls and clone size follow that table, whereas D and trimming were derived from the DNA. This table holds approximately 230,000 clones, over 75% found once. In Cohort 3, a recovered donor had either two negative PCRs, clearance, or symptom resolution. Trimming cost V 2 bases and J 4 bases; bases outside gene matches: 6. This CDR3 has 15 residues. Germline loops: CDR1 LGHDT, CDR2 YNNKEL (reference sequence).

Sequenced sample: PBMCs or T cells enriched from blood (not recorded which). This chain connects TRBV3-1 (or the pseudogene TRBV3-2) to TRBJ1-1; 8 nucleotides match TRBD1. This sequence was found in a man aged 18 to 29 who had recovered from COVID-19. The CDR3 is CASSQSGQGGTEAFF. The CDR3 DNA sequence: TGTGCCAGCAGCCAATCCGGACAGGGAGGCACTGAAGCTTTCTTT.